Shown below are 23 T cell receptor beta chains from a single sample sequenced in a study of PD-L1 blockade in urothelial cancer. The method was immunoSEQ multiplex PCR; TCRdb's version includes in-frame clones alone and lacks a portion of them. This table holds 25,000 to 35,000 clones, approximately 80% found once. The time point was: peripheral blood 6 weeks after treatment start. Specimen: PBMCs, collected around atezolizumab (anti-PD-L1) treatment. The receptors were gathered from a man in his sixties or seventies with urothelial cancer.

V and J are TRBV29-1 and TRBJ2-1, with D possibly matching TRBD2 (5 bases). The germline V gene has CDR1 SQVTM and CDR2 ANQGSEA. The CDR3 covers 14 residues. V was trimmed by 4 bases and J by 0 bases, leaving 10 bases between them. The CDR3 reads CSVGGFSSYNEQFF. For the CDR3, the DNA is TGCAGCGTTGGCGGGTTTAGCTCCTACAATGAGCAGTTCTTC.

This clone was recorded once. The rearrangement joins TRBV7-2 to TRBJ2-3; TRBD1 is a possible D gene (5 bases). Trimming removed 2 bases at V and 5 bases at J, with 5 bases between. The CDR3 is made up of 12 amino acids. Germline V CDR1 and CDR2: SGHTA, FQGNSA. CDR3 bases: TGTGCCAGCAGCTTAACAGGAGATACGCAGTATTTT. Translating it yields CASSLTGDTQYF.

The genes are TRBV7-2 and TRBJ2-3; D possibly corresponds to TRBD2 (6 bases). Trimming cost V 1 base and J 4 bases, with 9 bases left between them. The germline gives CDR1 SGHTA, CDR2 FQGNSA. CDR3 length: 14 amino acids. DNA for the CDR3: TGTGCCAGCAGCTTAGAGTCGGGGGCAGATACGCAGTATTTT. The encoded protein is CASSLESGADTQYF.

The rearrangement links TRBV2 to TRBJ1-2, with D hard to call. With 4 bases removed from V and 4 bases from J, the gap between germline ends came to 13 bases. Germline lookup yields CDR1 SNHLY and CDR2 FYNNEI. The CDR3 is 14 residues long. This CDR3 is CASSVSQRGYGYTF. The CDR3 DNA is TGTGCCAGCAGTGTGAGTCAGCGTGGCTATGGCTACACCTTC.

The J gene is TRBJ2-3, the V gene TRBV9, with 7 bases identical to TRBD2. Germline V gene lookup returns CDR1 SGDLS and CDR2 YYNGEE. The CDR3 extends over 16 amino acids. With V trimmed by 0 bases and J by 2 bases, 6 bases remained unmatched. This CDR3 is CASSVDPAGITDTQYF. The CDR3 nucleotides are TGTGCCAGCAGCGTAGATCCAGCGGGGATCACAGATACGCAGTATTTT.

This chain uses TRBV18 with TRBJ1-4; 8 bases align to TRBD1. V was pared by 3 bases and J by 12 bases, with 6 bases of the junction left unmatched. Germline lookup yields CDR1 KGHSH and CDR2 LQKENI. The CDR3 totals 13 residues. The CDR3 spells CASSPDRVRELFF. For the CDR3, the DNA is TGTGCCAGCTCACCGGACAGGGTTCGGGAACTGTTTTTT.

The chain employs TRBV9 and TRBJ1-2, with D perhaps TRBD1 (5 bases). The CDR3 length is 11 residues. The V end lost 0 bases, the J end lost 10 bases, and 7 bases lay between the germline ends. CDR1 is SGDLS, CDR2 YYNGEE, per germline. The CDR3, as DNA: TGTGCCAGCAGCGTAGAAGGGGACTACACCTTC. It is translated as CASSVEGDYTF.

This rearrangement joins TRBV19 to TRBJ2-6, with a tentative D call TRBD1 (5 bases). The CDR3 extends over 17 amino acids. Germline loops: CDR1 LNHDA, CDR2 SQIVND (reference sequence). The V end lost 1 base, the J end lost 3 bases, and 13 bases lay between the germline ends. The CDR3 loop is CASSIAAQGSGANVLTF. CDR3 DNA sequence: TGTGCCAGTAGTATAGCGGCGCAGGGCAGTGGGGCCAACGTCCTGACTTTC.

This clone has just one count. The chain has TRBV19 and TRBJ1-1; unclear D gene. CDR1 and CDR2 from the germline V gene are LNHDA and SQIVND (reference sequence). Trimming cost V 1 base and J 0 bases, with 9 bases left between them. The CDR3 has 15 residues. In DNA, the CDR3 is TGTGCCAGTAGTATAGGCTGGCAGTTGAACACTGAAGCTTTCTTT. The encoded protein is CASSIGWQLNTEAFF.

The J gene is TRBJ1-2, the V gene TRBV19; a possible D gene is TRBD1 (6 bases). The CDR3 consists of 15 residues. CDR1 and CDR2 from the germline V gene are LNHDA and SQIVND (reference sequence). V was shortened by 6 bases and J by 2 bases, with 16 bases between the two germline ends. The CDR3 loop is CASRNPGQQNYGYTF. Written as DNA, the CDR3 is TGTGCCAGTAGGAATCCCGGACAGCAGAACTATGGCTACACCTTC.

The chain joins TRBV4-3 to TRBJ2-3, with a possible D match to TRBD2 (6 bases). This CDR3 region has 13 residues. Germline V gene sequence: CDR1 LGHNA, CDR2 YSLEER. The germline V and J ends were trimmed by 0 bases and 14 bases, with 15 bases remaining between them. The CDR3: CASSQDSTAGRYF. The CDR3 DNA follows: TGCGCCAGCAGCCAAGATAGTACGGCGGGACGGTATTTT.

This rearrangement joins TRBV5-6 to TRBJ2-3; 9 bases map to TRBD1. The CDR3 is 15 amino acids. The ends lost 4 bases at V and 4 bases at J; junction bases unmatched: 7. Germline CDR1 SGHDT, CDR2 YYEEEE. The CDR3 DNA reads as TGTGCCAGCAGCAGGGGGACAGGGCAGGCAGATACGCAGTATTTT. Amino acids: CASSRGTGQADTQYF. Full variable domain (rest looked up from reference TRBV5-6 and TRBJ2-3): DAGVTQSPTHLIKTRGQQVTLRCSPKSGHDTVSWYQQALGQGPQFIFQYYEEEERQRGNFPDRFSGHQFPNYSSELNVNALLLGDSALYLCASSRGTGQADTQYFGPGTRLTVL.

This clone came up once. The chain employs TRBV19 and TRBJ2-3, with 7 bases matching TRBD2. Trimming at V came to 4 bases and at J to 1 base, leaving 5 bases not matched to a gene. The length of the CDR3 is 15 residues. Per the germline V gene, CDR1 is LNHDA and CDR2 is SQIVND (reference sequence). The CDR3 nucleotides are TGTGCCAGTAGTAATGAGGGAGGGCGCACAGATACGCAGTATTTT. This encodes CASSNEGGRTDTQYF.

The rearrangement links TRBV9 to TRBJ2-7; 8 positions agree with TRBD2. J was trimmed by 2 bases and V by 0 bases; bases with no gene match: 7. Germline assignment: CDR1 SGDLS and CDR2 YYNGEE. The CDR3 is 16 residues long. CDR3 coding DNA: TGTGCCAGCAGCGTAGCGGCCCTAGCGGGTACCTACGAGCAGTACTTC. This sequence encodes CASSVAALAGTYEQYF.

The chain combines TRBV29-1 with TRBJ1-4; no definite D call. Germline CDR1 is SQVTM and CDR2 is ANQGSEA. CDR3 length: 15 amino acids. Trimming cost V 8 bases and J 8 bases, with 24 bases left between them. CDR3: CSLTPGRGVGEKLFF. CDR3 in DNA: TGCAGCTTGACCCCCGGGAGAGGCGTCGGAGAAAAACTGTTTTTT. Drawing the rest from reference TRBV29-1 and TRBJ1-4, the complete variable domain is SAVISQKPSRDICQRGTSLTIQCQVDSQVTMMFWYRQQPGQSLTLIATANQGSEATYESGFVIDKFPISRPNLTFSTLTVSNMSPEDSSIYLCSLTPGRGVGEKLFFGSGTQLSVL.

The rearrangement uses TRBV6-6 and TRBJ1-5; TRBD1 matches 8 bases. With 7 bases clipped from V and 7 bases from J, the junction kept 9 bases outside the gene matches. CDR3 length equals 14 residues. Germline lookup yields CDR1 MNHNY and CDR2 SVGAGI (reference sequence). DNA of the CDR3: TGTGCCAGCACCCGGCAGGGGGCAGGACAGCCCCAGCATTTT. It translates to CASTRQGAGQPQHF.

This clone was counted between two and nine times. The CDR3 bases are TGTGCCAGCTCAAATTCCGGGACAGTCGGAAACACCATATATTTT. Translated: CASSNSGTVGNTIYF. The genes are TRBV18 and TRBJ1-3, with 7 bases identical to TRBD1. From germline, CDR1 is KGHSH and CDR2 LQKENI. V was pared by 5 bases and J by 4 bases, with 8 bases of the junction left unmatched. The CDR3 extends over 15 amino acids.

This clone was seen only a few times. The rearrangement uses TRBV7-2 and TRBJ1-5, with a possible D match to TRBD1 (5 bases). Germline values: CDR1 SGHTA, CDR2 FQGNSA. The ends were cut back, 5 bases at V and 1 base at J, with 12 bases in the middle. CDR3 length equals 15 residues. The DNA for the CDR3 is TGTGCCAGCAGCCTGATGTCAGGGAGCAATCAGCCCCAGCATTTT. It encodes CASSLMSGSNQPQHF.

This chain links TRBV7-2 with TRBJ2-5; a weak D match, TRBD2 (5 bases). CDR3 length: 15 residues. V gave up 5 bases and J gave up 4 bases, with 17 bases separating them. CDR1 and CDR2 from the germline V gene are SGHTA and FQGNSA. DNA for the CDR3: TGTGCCAGCAGCCCCCGCGGGCGGGCAGCAGAGACCCAGTACTTC. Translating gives CASSPRGRAAETQYF.

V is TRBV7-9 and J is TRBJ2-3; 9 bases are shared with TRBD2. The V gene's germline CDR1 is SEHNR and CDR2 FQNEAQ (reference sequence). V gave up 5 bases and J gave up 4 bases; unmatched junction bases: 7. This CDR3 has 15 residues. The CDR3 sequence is CASSQGLAGPDTQYF. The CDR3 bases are TGTGCCAGCAGCCAGGGACTAGCAGGGCCAGATACGCAGTATTTT. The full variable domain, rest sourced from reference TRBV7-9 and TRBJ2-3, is DTGVSQNPRHKITKRGQNVTFRCDPISEHNRLYWYRQTLGQGPEFLTYFQNEAQLEKSRLLSDRFSAERPKGSFSTLEIQRTEQGDSAMYLCASSQGLAGPDTQYFGPGTRLTVL.

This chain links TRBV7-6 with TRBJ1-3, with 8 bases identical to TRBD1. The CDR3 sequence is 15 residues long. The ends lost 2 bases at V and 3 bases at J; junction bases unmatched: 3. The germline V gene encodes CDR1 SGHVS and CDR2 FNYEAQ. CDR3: CASSLTGGGGNTIYF. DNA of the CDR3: TGTGCCAGCAGCTTAACAGGGGGAGGTGGAAACACCATATATTTT.

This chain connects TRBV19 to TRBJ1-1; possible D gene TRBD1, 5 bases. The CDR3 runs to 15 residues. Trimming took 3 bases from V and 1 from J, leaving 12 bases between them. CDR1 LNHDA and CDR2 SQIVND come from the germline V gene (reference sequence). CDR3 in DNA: TGTGCCAGTAGTATCGGGGGTCAGCGGAACACTGAAGCTTTCTTT. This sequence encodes CASSIGGQRNTEAFF.

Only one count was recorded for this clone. This CDR3 reads CASGRGLPGELFF. The DNA for the CDR3 is TGTGCCAGCGGACGGGGTTTACCCGGGGAGCTGTTTTTT. The V call is TRBV7-7, the J call TRBJ2-2, with D perhaps TRBD2 (5 bases). CDR3 length: 13 residues. V lost 8 bases and J lost 6, with 13 bases in between. Germline CDR1 reads SSHAT; CDR2 reads FNYEAQ (reference sequence).